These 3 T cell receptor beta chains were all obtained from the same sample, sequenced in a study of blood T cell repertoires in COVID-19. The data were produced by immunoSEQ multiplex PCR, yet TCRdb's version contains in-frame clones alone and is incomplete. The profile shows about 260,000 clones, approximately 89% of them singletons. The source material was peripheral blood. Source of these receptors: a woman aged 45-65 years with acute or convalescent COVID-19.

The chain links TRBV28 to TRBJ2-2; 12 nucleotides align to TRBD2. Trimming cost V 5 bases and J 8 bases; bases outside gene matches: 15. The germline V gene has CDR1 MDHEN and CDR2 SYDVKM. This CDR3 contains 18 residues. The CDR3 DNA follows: TGTGCCAGCAGTGTAATTTATCGGACTAGCGGGGCCCCAGGGGAGCTGTTTTTT. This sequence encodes CASSVIYRTSGAPGELFF. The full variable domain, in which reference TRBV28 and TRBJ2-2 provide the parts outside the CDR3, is DVKVTQSSRYLVKRTGEKVFLECVQDMDHENMFWYRQDPGLGLRLIYFSYDVKMKEKGDIPEGYSVSREKKERFSLILESASTNQTSMYLCASSVIYRTSGAPGELFFGEGSRLTVL.

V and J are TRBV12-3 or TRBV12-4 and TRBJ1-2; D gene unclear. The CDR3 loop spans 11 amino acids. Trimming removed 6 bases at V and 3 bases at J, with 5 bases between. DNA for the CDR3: TGTGCCAGCAGGCAGGACTATGGCTACACCTTC. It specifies CASRQDYGYTF.

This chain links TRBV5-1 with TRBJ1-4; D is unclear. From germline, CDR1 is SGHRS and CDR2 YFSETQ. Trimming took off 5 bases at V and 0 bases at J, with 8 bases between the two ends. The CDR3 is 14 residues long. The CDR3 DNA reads TGCGCCAGCAGAACTGAGGCAACTAATGAAAAACTGTTTTTT. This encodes CASRTEATNEKLFF.